This T cell receptor (beta chain) was sequenced in a study of T cell responses to AZD1222 COVID-19 vaccine. Study outcomes and limitations: The reported proportion of spike-specific TCRs targeting unmutated variant regions was nearly half. Repertoires were obtained only post-peak T cell response. CD4 TCRs linked to vaccination spanned spike, dominating at 160-218 and 743-854.

In germline, CDR1 is MGHRA, CDR2 YSYEKL. After removal of 5 bases from V and 4 bases from J, the junction contained 12 bases not matched to a gene. This CDR3 contains 16 residues. The data were produced by immunoSEQ multiplex PCR, yet TCRdb's version contains in-frame clones alone and is incomplete. Seen here are 95,000 to 110,000 clones, about nine tenths observed once, and the top ten hold about 5%. Concerning this clone: Antigen unknown.

The chain couples TRBV4-1 to TRBJ2-7; TRBD2 agrees at 9 bases. The receptor's source is an adult in good health. The specimen was peripheral blood, collected on day 0 of AZD1222 vaccination. The CDR3 reads CASSLEVGTSSYEQYF. As DNA, the CDR3 is TGCGCCAGCAGCTTAGAAGTTGGGACTAGCTCTTACGAGCAGTACTTC.